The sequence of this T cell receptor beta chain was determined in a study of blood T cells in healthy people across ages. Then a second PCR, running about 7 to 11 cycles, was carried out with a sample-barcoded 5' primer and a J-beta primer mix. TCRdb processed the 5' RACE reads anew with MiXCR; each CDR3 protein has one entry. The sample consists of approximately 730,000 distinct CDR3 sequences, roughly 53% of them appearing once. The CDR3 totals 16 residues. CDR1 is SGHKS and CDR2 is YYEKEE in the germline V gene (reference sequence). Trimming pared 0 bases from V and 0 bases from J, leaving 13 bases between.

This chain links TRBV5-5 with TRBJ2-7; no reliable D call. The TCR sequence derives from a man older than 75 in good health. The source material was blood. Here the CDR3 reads CASSLVFGINSYEQYF. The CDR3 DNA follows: TGTGCCAGCAGCTTGGTTTTCGGTATTAACTCCTACGAGCAGTACTTC.